The 29 T cell receptor beta chains given below trace back to one sample, sequenced in a study of breast tumors, draining lymph nodes, adjacent tissues. Via MiXCR, TCRdb re-called the multiplex PCR reads, giving one row per CDR3 protein. The sample lists some 170,000 distinct CDR3 sequences; 33% were seen once. The lymph nodes were axillary draining lymph nodes from breast cancer patients. Sequencing was performed on axillary lymph node tissue. These receptors all stem from a female donor with breast cancer. Some clones in this sample may be carry-over from other donors' samples.

The chain recombines TRBV15 with TRBJ2-7; 10 bases line up with TRBD2. In germline, CDR1 is LNHNV, CDR2 YYDKDF (reference sequence). V shed 2 bases, J shed 6 bases, and the junction held 1 base outside the gene matches. CDR3 length equals 13 residues. The CDR3 DNA is TGTGCCACCAGCAGACCTAGCGGGAGCGAGCAGTACTTC. Protein product: CATSRPSGSEQYF.

This clonotype was detected many times. The gene calls are TRBV12-3 or TRBV12-4 and TRBJ2-7, with D hard to call. The V and J ends lost 7 bases and 2 bases respectively, with 9 bases between them. The CDR3 runs 12 residues. The CDR3, as DNA: TGTGCCAGCACCCAGTCAACCTACGAGCAGTACTTC. It codes for CASTQSTYEQYF.

This clonotype was seen repeatedly, ten times or more. This sequence joins TRBV20-1 and TRBJ1-2, with D uncertain. CDR1 and CDR2 from the germline V gene are DFQATT and SNEGSKA (reference sequence). V dropped 6 bases and J dropped 4 bases, with 9 bases sitting between them. The CDR3 consists of 11 residues. CDR3 amino acids: CSAPGGYGYTF. In DNA form, the CDR3 reads TGCAGTGCCCCAGGAGGCTATGGCTACACCTTC.

In its sample, this clonotype was seen many times. The chain has TRBV20-1 and TRBJ2-7; TRBD1 is a possible D gene (8 bases). CDR3 length: 15 residues. The V gene lost 5 bases and the J gene lost 0 bases, with 17 bases spanning the gap. From germline, CDR1 is DFQATT and CDR2 SNEGSKA (reference sequence). CDR3 sequence reads: CSAQEQGGVSYEQYF. Written as DNA, the CDR3 is TGCAGTGCTCAGGAACAGGGGGGGGTCTCCTACGAGCAGTACTTC.

This clonotype came up many times. The chain combines TRBV3-1 with TRBJ1-6, with D possibly matching TRBD1 (6 bases). The CDR3 consists of 14 residues. V was pared by 4 bases and J by 5 bases, with 9 bases between. Germline V lookup: CDR1 LGHDT, CDR2 YNNKEL (reference sequence). The CDR3 sequence: CASSPQGDNSPLHF. The CDR3 DNA follows: TGTGCCAGCAGCCCACAGGGCGATAATTCACCCCTCCACTTT.

This clonotype was observed many times. The gene calls are TRBV10-3 and TRBJ2-3; the D is unclear. This CDR3 has 13 amino acids. Trimming took off 0 bases at V and 0 bases at J, with 1 base between the two ends. Looked up from germline, CDR1 is ENHRY and CDR2 is SYGVKD. CDR3: CAISESSTDTQYF. The CDR3 bases are TGTGCCATCAGTGAGTCAAGCACAGATACGCAGTATTTT.

This clonotype was observed many times. The rearrangement uses TRBV7-9 and TRBJ1-5; D is perhaps TRBD1 (5 bases). The CDR3 is made up of 13 amino acids. V lost 3 bases and J 7 bases, leaving 10 bases between the germline ends. Germline CDR1 and CDR2: SEHNR and FQNEAQ (reference sequence). As DNA, the CDR3 is TGTGCCAGCAGCTTGGGGGTGGGGCAGCCCCAGCATTTT. Translation: CASSLGVGQPQHF.

This clonotype was seen a few times. This may be a read error, as it is one base from a much larger clone. This chain joins TRBV12-3 or TRBV12-4 and TRBJ1-5, with unresolved D. V was pared by 3 bases and J by 2 bases, with 14 bases between. The CDR3 extends over 16 amino acids. CDR3 nucleotide sequence: TGTGCCAGCAGTTTCGGTCTGGGTGGGGGCAATCAGCCCCAGCATTTT. Translating gives CASSFGLGGGNQPQHF.

This clonotype has at least ten counts. This chain uses TRBV20-1 with TRBJ1-3; no clear D. This CDR3 spans 14 amino acids. Germline lookup yields CDR1 DFQATT and CDR2 SNEGSKA (reference sequence). Trimming left V 3 bases short and J 3 bases short, with 12 bases between. CDR3: CSASSSSGGNTIYF. CDR3 nucleotide sequence: TGCAGTGCTAGTTCCAGTTCCGGTGGAAACACCATATATTTT.

The V and J genes are TRBV10-3 and TRBJ1-6, with a tentative D call TRBD1 (6 bases). The CDR3 is 12 residues long. The germline V gene has CDR1 ENHRY and CDR2 SYGVKD. The V gene lost 11 bases and the J gene lost 8 bases, with 13 bases spanning the gap. Written as DNA, the CDR3 is TGTGCCTCCTGCTCAGGGGATTCACCCCTCCACTTT. It is translated as CASCSGDSPLHF.

This clonotype was seen at least ten times. The chain couples TRBV3-1 to TRBJ2-7, with 12 bases matching TRBD1. The CDR3 runs to 18 residues. Germline lookup yields CDR1 LGHDT and CDR2 YNNKEL (reference sequence). J lost 0 bases, V lost 4 bases, and 10 bases had no gene match. DNA of the CDR3: TGTGCCAGCAGCCCTACCCGGGACAGGGGGCGCGTCTCCTACGAGCAGTACTTC. This encodes CASSPTRDRGRVSYEQYF.

This clonotype was seen ten or more times. This chain connects TRBV7-9 to TRBJ2-7; possibly TRBD1 for D (6 bases). Trimming left V 1 base short and J 6 bases short, with 13 bases between. The CDR3 covers 14 residues. Per the germline V gene, CDR1 is SEHNR and CDR2 is FQNEAQ (reference sequence). CDR3 nucleotide sequence: TGTGCCAGCAGCTTAGGACCACAGGGAAGCGAGCAGTACTTC. It yields the protein CASSLGPQGSEQYF.

In this sample, this clonotype turned up many times. The V and J genes are TRBV10-3 and TRBJ1-2; tentatively, D is TRBD1 (5 bases). From germline, CDR1 is ENHRY and CDR2 SYGVKD. The V end lost 8 bases, the J end lost 9 bases, and 25 bases lay between the germline ends. The CDR3 covers 15 residues. CDR3 loop: CAIGGEGTTFWSYTF. CDR3 bases: TGTGCCATCGGGGGGGAGGGAACGACCTTTTGGAGCTACACCTTC.

In regard to this clonotype: This may be a read error: a much more frequent sequence differs by one nucleotide. The chain combines TRBV5-6 with TRBJ2-1, with 16 bases matching TRBD2. Germline values: CDR1 SGHDT, CDR2 YYEEEE. The V and J ends lost 1 base and 7 bases, in that order; junction bases with no gene match: 5. CDR3 length: 17 amino acids. The CDR3 region is CASSLRGGLAGGNEQFF. In DNA, the CDR3 is TGTGCCAGCAGCTTGAGGGGGGGACTAGCGGGAGGGAATGAGCAGTTCTTC. The entire variable domain, with the rest obtained from reference TRBV5-6 and TRBJ2-1, is as follows: DAGVTQSPTHLIKTRGQQVTLRCSPKSGHDTVSWYQQALGQGPQFIFQYYEEEERQRGNFPDRFSGHQFPNYSSELNVNALLLGDSALYLCASSLRGGLAGGNEQFFGPGTRLTVL.

The chain recombines TRBV19 with TRBJ1-5; D is undetermined. The V end was cut by 1 base, the J end by 5 bases, with 3 bases between. Looked up from germline, CDR1 is LNHDA and CDR2 is SQIVND (reference sequence). The CDR3 spans 12 residues. Here the CDR3 DNA reads TGTGCCAGTAGTATAGGGGATCAGCCCCAGCATTTT. Translation gives CASSIGDQPQHF.

This clonotype was seen many times. This chain connects TRBV9 to TRBJ2-1; TRBD2 might be the D (5 bases). CDR1 is SGDLS, CDR2 YYNGEE, per germline. Trimming took 4 bases from V and 0 from J, leaving 11 bases between them. The CDR3 spans 15 residues. This CDR3 is CASSLGSSSYNEQFF. CDR3 coding DNA: TGTGCCAGCAGCCTAGGGAGTAGCTCCTACAATGAGCAGTTCTTC.

Ten or more counts support this clonotype. The chain couples TRBV3-1 to TRBJ2-1, with 9 bases lining up with TRBD2. The CDR3 spans 15 residues. Germline CDR1 and CDR2: LGHDT and YNNKEL (reference sequence). The V and J ends lost 0 bases and 8 bases, in that order; junction bases with no gene match: 5. The CDR3 loop reads CASSQESSGRDEQFF. The CDR3 DNA is TGTGCCAGCAGCCAAGAGAGTAGCGGGAGAGATGAGCAGTTCTTC.

This clonotype was counted at least ten times. This chain uses TRBV27 with TRBJ2-7; no clear D. Per germline, CDR1 MNHEY and CDR2 SMNVEV (reference sequence). V was trimmed by 2 bases and J by 6 bases, leaving 17 bases between them. The CDR3 length is 15 residues. The DNA of the CDR3 is TGTGCCAGCAGTTTAGGGTCCAGGCCCGGTCGCGAGCAGTACTTC. Encoded protein: CASSLGSRPGREQYF.

There are many counts of this clonotype. The rearrangement links TRBV29-1 to TRBJ2-1; D may be TRBD2 (5 bases). Germline values: CDR1 SQVTM, CDR2 ANQGSEA. Trimming removed 7 bases at V and 9 bases at J, with 19 bases between. The CDR3 has 13 residues. The CDR3 DNA reads TGCAGCGGCGTGGACTGGCAGACGGGTGAGCAGTTCTTC. This encodes CSGVDWQTGEQFF.

With regard to this clonotype: A much larger clone differs by one base, so this may be a read error. It is likely a read error, because the conserved phenylalanine at the end of the CDR3 is missing. The chain combines TRBV27 with TRBJ2-5, with a possible D match to TRBD1 (6 bases). The CDR3 has 13 residues. V was pared by 5 bases and J by 6 bases, with 13 bases between. Germline V gene lookup returns CDR1 MNHEY and CDR2 SMNVEV (reference sequence). CDR3 in amino acids: CASSGGQIQTQYS. CDR3 sequence (DNA): TGTGCCAGCAGTGGCGGACAGATCCAGACCCAGTACTCC.

The sample holds many counts of this clonotype. The CDR3, as DNA: TGCAGTGCTAGGGAACCGAGCTCCTACGAGCAGTACTTC. This encodes CSAREPSSYEQYF. The V and J genes are TRBV20-1 and TRBJ2-7; D is unclear. The CDR3 loop spans 13 amino acids. Germline CDR1 and CDR2: DFQATT and SNEGSKA (reference sequence). V was pared by 3 bases and J by 0 bases, with 9 bases between.

This clonotype was counted at least ten times. The chain carries TRBV20-1 and TRBJ1-2, with D tentatively TRBD1 (5 bases). The germline gives CDR1 DFQATT, CDR2 SNEGSKA (reference sequence). V lost 3 bases and J lost 4, with 12 bases in between. The CDR3 contains 13 residues. The DNA for the CDR3 is TGCAGTGCTAGTCTTGGGGGGGGCTATGGCTACACCTTC. This codes for CSASLGGGYGYTF.

In its sample, this clonotype was seen many times. V and J are TRBV3-1 and TRBJ2-1; 8 positions agree with TRBD2. The germline gives CDR1 LGHDT, CDR2 YNNKEL (reference sequence). The CDR3 has 16 residues. The ends lost 6 bases at V and 4 bases at J; junction bases unmatched: 11. The CDR3 coding sequence is TGTGCCAGCAGTCCCCTAGGCGGGAGGTTGTACAATGAGCAGTTCTTC. Protein product: CASSPLGGRLYNEQFF.

This clonotype appeared many times. The V call is TRBV6-2 or TRBV6-3, the J call TRBJ1-4, with TRBD1 matching 7 bases. CDR1 and CDR2 from the germline V gene are MNHEY and SVGEGT. The CDR3 covers 13 residues. V dropped 5 bases and J dropped 7; count of bases not matched to a gene: 4. In DNA form, the CDR3 reads TGTGCCAGCAGTCTCGGGACAGTTGAAAAACTGTTTTTT. This encodes CASSLGTVEKLFF.

This clonotype has a count of ten or more. V is TRBV19 and J is TRBJ2-7; D might be TRBD1 (6 bases). V gave up 11 bases and J gave up 1 base, with 21 bases separating them. This CDR3 spans 15 amino acids. CDR1 is LNHDA and CDR2 is SQIVND in the germline V gene (reference sequence). The CDR3: CAPAHAGRGSYEQYF. As DNA, the CDR3 is TGTGCCCCCGCCCACGCGGGCAGGGGATCCTACGAGCAGTACTTC.

Regarding this clonotype: It is likely a read error, because the conserved phenylalanine at the end of the CDR3 is missing. The chain employs TRBV18 and TRBJ1-4; D uncertain. This CDR3 comprises 14 residues. Germline values: CDR1 KGHSH, CDR2 LQKENI. CDR3 sequence: CAGSPLAGDEKLFL. CDR3 DNA: TGTGCCGGCTCACCACTCGCCGGGGATGAAAAACTGTTTCTT.

This clonotype occurred many times. The gene calls are TRBV12-3 or TRBV12-4 and TRBJ2-6, with unresolved D. This CDR3 spans 15 amino acids. The germline V and J ends were trimmed by 2 bases and 1 base, with 6 bases remaining between them. In DNA form, the CDR3 reads TGTGCCAGCAGTTTATATGCTTCTGGGGCCAACGTCCTGACTTTC. The encoded protein is CASSLYASGANVLTF.

This clonotype was counted many times. The CDR3 here is CASRRTGKSSYEQYF. The CDR3 DNA reads TGTGCCAGCAGGCGGACGGGAAAGAGCTCCTACGAGCAGTACTTC. This rearrangement joins TRBV28 to TRBJ2-7; tentative D call: TRBD2 (5 bases). V dropped 6 bases and J dropped 0 bases, with 15 bases sitting between them. From germline, CDR1 is MDHEN and CDR2 SYDVKM. This CDR3 is built from 15 residues.

This clonotype showed up many times. This chain connects TRBV28 to TRBJ2-7; tentative D call: TRBD2 (6 bases). The CDR3 loop spans 15 amino acids. V lost 2 bases, J lost 4 bases, and 15 bases lay in between. CDR1 is MDHEN and CDR2 is SYDVKM in the germline V gene. The CDR3 DNA sequence: TGTGCCAGCAGTTTAGGGTACGGGGGTATTTACGAGCAGTACTTC. This gives the protein CASSLGYGGIYEQYF.